The clone carrying this T cell receptor (beta chain) came up many times. What it binds is not known. The data were taken from a study of human T cells and chemical hapten exposure. General study points: A positive correlation with patch test score was shown by PT1 expanded TCR counts. The number of TCRs above 1 in 1000 frequency did not change after DPC sensitization. Expanded TCRs grouped into significantly more large CDR3 similarity clusters than controls produced.

This sample's time point: pre-sensitization, week 0. Treatment of the sample: therapeutic diphenylcyclopropenone sensitization with weekly scalp DPC. Patients had alopecia, were aged 18 to 70, and were not pregnant. TCRdb called the RACE reads again in MiXCR, with one record for every CDR3 protein. This table has about 270,000 distinct CDR3 sequences, roughly 8% appearing once. Germline trimming cut 6 bases from V and 2 bases from J; bases unmatched to any gene: 5. This CDR3 has 17 residues. CDR1 is MNHEY, CDR2 SVGEGT, per germline. The receptor's source is a man in his late teens or twenties with alopecia areata. Some clones in this sample may be carry-over from other donors' samples. The sequencing here drew on whole blood, taken in connection with sensitization to the hapten diphenylcyclopropenone (DPC). V usage is TRBV6-2 or TRBV6-3 and J usage is TRBJ2-2; 14 bases align to TRBD2. The CDR3 sequence: CASRGTSGGLNTGELFF. CDR3 DNA sequence: TGTGCCAGCAGAGGGACTAGCGGGGGCCTTAACACCGGGGAGCTGTTTTTT.